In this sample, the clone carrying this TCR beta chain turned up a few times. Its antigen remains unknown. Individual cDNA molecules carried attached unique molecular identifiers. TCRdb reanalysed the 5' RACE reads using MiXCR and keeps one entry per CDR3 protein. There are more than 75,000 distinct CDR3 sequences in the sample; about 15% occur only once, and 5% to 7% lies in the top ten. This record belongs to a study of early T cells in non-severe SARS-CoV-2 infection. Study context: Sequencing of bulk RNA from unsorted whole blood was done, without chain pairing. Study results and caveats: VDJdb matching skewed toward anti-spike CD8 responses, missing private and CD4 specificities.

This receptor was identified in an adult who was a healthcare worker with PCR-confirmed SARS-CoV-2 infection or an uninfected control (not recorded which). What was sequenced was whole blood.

The CDR3, as DNA: TGTGCCAGCAGCTTATTAGCAGGGGCGAGAACAGATACGCAGTATTTT. Translation gives CASSLLAGARTDTQYF. The rearrangement uses TRBV11-2 and TRBJ2-3; maybe TRBD1 (6 bases). The CDR3 covers 16 residues. The V gene lost 2 bases and the J gene lost 3 bases, with 15 bases spanning the gap. Per germline, CDR1 SGHAT and CDR2 FQNNGV.